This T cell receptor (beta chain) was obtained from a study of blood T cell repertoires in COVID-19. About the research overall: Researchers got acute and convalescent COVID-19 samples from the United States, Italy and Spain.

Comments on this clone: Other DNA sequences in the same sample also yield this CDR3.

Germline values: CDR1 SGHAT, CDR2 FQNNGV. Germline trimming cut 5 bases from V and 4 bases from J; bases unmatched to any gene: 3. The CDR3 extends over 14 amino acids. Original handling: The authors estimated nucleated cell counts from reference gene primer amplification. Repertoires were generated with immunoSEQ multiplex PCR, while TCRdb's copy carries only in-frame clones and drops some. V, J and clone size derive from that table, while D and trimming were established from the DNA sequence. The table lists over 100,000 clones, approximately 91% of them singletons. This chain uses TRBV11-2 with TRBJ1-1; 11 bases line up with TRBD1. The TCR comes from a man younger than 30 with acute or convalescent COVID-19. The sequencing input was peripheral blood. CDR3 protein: CASSPGTGGTEAFF. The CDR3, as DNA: TGTGCCAGCAGCCCAGGGACAGGGGGCACTGAAGCTTTCTTT.